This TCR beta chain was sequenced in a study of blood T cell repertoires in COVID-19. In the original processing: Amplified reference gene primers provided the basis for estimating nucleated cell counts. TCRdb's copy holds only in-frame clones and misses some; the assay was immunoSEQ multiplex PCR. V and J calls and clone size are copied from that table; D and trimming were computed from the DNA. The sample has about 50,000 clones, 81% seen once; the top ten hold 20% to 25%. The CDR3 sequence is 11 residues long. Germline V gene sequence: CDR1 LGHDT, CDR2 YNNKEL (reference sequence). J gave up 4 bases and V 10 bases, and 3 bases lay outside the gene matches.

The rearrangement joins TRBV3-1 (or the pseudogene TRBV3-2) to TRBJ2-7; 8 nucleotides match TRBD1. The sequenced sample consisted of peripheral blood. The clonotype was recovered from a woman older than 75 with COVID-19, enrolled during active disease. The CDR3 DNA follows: TGTGCCACACAGGGGGTTTACGAGCAGTACTTC. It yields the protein CATQGVYEQYF.